These 4 T cell receptor beta chains share one sample of origin, sequenced in a study of blood T cell repertoires in COVID-19. Assay: immunoSEQ multiplex PCR; the TCRdb copy retains only in-frame clones and omits some. The sample has 200,000 to 250,000 clones, 88% seen once. Material: peripheral blood. These receptors came from an older woman with acute or convalescent COVID-19.

The chain recombines TRBV7-9 with TRBJ2-7, with 9 bases fitting TRBD1. The CDR3 contains 15 residues. Germline V CDR1 and CDR2: SEHNR, FQNEAQ (reference sequence). The junction had 10 bases not matched to a gene; V was cut back by 4 bases and J by 6 bases. The CDR3 protein is CASSSPGGTGSEQYF. Here the CDR3 DNA reads TGTGCCAGCAGCTCCCCCGGCGGGACAGGGAGCGAGCAGTACTTC. The full variable domain, with the rest looked up from reference TRBV7-9 and TRBJ2-7, is DTGVSQNPRHKITKRGQNVTFRCDPISEHNRLYWYRQTLGQGPEFLTYFQNEAQLEKSRLLSDRFSAERPKGSFSTLEIQRTEQGDSAMYLCASSSPGGTGSEQYFGPGTRLTVT.

The rearrangement links TRBV3-1 (or the pseudogene TRBV3-2) to TRBJ2-1; D is possibly TRBD2 (6 bases). This CDR3 is 15 amino acids long. CDR1 is LGHDT and CDR2 is YNNKEL in the germline V gene (reference sequence). Deletions cut 0 bases from V and 0 bases from J, with 6 bases between. This CDR3 is CASSQEEGSYNEQFF. As DNA, the CDR3 is TGTGCCAGCAGCCAAGAGGAGGGCTCCTACAATGAGCAGTTCTTC.

The chain couples TRBV19 to TRBJ2-7, with 9 positions matching TRBD2. The trim removed 0 bases at V and 4 bases at J, leaving 7 bases unmatched. Germline CDR1 and CDR2: LNHDA and SQIVND (reference sequence). The CDR3 contains 16 residues. The CDR3 DNA reads TGTGCCAGTAGTATAGACTCCACAGCGGGGGGTTACGAGCAGTACTTC. Translated, it gives CASSIDSTAGGYEQYF.

This chain connects TRBV7-6 to TRBJ2-3, with TRBD2 matching over 9 bases. V shed 5 bases and J 6 bases; nucleotides not matched to a gene: 6. CDR3 size: 14 residues. CDR1 is SGHVS and CDR2 is FNYEAQ in the germline V gene. CDR3 protein: CASSRTSAGDTQYF. For the CDR3, the DNA is TGTGCCAGCAGCCGGACTAGCGCAGGGGATACGCAGTATTTT.